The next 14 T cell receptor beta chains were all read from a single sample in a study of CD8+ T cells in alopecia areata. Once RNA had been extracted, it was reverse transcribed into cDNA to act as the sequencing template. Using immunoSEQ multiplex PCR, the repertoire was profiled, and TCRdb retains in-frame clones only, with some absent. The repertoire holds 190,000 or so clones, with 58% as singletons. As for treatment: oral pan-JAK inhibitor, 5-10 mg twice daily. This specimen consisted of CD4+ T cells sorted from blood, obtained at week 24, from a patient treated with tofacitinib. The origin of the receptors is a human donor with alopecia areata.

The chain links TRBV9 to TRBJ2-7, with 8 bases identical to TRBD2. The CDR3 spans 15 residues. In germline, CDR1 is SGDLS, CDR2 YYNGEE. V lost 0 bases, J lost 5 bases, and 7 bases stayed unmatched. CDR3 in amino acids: CASSVDPGLGDEQYF. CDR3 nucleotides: TGTGCCAGCAGCGTAGATCCGGGACTAGGCGACGAGCAGTACTTC.

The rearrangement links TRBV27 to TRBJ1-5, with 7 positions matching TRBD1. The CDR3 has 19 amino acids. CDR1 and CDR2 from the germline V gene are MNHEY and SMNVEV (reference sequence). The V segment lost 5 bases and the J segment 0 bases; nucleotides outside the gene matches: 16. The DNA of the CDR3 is TGTGCCAGCAGTAAAACGTCGGCCGACAGGGTCTATAGCAATCAGCCCCAGCATTTT. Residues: CASSKTSADRVYSNQPQHF.

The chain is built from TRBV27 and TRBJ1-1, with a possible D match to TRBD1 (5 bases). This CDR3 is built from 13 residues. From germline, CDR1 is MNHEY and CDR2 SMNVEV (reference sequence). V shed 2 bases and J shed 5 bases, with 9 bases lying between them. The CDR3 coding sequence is TGTGCCAGCAGTTTAGTATGGGGGACTGAAGCTTTCTTT. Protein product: CASSLVWGTEAFF.

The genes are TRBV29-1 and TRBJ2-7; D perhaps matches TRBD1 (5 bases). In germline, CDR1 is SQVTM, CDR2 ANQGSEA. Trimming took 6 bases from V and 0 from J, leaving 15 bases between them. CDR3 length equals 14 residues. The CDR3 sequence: CSVRFSQGSYEQYF. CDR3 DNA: TGCAGCGTCCGTTTCTCGCAGGGCTCCTACGAGCAGTACTTC.

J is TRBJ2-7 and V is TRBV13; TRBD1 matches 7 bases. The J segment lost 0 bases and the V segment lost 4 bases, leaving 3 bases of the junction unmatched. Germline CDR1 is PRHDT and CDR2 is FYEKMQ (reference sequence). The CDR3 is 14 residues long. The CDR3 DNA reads TGTGCCAGCAGCTCGGGACAGAGCTCCTACGAGCAGTACTTC. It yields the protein CASSSGQSSYEQYF.

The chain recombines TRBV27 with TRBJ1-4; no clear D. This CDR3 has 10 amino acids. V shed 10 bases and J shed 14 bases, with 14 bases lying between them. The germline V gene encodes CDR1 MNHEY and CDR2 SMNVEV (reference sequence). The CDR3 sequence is CATTNVGLFF. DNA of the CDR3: TGTGCCACCACTAATGTAGGGCTGTTTTTT.

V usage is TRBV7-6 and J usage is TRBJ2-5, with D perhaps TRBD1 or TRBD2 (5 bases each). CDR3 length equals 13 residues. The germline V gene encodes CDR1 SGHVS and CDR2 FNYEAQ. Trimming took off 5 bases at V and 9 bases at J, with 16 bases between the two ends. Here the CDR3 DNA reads TGTGCCAGCAGCCCCGGGACCGGTGCGGCCCAGTACTTC. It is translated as CASSPGTGAAQYF. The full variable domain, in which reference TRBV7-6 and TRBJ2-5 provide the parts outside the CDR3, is GAGVSQSPRYKVTKRGQDVALRCDPISGHVSLYWYRQALGQGPEFLTYFNYEAQQDKSGLPNDRFSAERPEGSISTLTIQRTEQRDSAMYRCASSPGTGAAQYFGPGTRLLVL.

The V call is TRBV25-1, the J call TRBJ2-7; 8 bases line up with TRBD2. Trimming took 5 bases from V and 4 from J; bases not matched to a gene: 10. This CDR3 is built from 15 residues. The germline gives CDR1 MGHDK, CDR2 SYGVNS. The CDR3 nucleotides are TGTGCCAGCAGTATAGCCGGGAGGGCCGTATACGAGCAGTACTTC. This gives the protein CASSIAGRAVYEQYF.

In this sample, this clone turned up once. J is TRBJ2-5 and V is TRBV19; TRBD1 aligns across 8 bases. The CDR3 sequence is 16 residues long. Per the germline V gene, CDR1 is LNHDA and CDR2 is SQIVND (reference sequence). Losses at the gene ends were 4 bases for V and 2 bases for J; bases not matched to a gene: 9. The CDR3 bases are TGTGCCAGTAGTACGCCCGGGACAGGAGATCAAGAGACCCAGTACTTC. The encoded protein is CASSTPGTGDQETQYF.

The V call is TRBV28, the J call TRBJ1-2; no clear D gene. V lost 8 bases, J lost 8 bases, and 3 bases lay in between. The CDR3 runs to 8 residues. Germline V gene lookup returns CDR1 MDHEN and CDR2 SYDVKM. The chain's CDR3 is CASGGYTF. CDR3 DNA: TGTGCCAGCGGAGGCTACACCTTC.

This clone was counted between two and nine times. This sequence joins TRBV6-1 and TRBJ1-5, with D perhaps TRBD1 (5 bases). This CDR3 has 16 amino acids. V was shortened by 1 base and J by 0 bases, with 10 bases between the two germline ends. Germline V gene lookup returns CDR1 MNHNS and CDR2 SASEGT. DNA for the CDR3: TGTGCCAGCAGTGAAGGACAGCCTTATAGCAATCAGCCCCAGCATTTT. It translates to CASSEGQPYSNQPQHF.

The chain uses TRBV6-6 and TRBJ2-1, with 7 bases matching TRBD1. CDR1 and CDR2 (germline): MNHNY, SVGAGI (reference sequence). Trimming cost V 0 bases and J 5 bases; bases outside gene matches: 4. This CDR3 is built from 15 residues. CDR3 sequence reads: CASSYSHRGHNEQFF. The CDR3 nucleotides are TGTGCCAGCAGTTACTCGCACAGGGGCCACAATGAGCAGTTCTTC.

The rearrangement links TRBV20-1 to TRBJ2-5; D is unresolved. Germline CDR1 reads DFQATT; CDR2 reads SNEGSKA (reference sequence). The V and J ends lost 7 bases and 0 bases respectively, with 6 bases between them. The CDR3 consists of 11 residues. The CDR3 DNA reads TGCAGTGGTATTCACCAAGAGACCCAGTACTTC. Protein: CSGIHQETQYF.

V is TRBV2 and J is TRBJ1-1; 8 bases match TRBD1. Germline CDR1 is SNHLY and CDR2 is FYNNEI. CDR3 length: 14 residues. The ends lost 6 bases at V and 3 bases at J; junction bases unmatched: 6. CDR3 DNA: TGTGCCAGCAGGGAGACAGGGGAACACACTGAAGCTTTCTTT. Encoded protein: CASRETGEHTEAFF.